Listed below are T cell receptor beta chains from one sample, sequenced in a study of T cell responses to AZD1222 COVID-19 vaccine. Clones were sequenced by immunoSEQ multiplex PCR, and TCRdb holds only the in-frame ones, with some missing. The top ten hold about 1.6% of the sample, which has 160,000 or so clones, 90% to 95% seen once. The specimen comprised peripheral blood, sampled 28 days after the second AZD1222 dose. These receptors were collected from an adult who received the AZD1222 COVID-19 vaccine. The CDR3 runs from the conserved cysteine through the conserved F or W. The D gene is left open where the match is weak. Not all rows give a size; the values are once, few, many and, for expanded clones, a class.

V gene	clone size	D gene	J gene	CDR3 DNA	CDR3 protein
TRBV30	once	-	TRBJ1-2	TGTGCCTGGAGTATTAATGACTATGGCTACACCTTC	CAWSINDYGYTF
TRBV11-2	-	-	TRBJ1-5	TGTGCCAGCAGCTTAGACAGGTATCAGCCCCAGCATTTT	CASSLDRYQPQHF
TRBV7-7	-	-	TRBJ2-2	TGTGCCAGCAGCCCCCGCGACGGGGAGCTGTTTTTT	CASSPRDGELFF
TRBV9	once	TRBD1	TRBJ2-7	TGTGCCAGCAGCTCCAGTCCGGGACAGGGGGCTTACGAGCAGTACTTC	CASSSSPGQGAYEQYF
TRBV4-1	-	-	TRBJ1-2	TGCGCCAGCAGCCAAGATAGGAAGAACTATGGCTACACCTTC	CASSQDRKNYGYTF
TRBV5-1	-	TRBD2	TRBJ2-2	TGCGCCAGCAGCTTGCCGGGGGGACTGGGCGGGGAGCTGTTTTTT	CASSLPGGLGGELFF
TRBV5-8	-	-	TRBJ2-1	TGTGCCAGCAGTCGGTACCGGGACATTTACAATGAGCAGTTCTTC	CASSRYRDIYNEQFF
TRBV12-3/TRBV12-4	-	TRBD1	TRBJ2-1	TGTGCCAGCAGCGTGGGACAGACTACGAGTACGTTCTTC	CASSVGQTTSTFF
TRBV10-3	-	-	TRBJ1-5	TGTGCCATCAGTCCAACGCCCCCCGGCCAGCCCCAGCATTTT	CAISPTPPGQPQHF
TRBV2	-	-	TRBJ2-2	TGTGCCAGCAGTTTTCCCGGGGGAAGCACCGGGGAGCTGTTTTTT	CASSFPGGSTGELFF
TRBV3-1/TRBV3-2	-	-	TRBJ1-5	TGTGCCAGCAGCCATACCCTAGGGAATCAGCCCCAGCATTTT	CASSHTLGNQPQHF
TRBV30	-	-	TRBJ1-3	TGTGCCTGGAGTTCGGGCGGAGGTGGAAACACCATATATTTT	CAWSSGGGGNTIYF
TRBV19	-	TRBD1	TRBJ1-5	TGTGCCAGCAGGACAGGATTAAATCAGCCCCAGCATTTT	CASRTGLNQPQHF
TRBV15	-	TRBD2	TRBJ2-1	TGTGCCACCAGAATAAGTCCGACTAGCGGGGGGGAGAATGAGCAGTTCTTC	CATRISPTSGGENEQFF
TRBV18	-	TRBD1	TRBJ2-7	TGTGCCAGCTCACAAGGGACAGGGCGGTACGAGCAGTACTTC	CASSQGTGRYEQYF
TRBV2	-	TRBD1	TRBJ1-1	TGTGCCAGCATGAGACAGGGCCCATCCAGTGAAGCTTTCTTT	CASMRQGPSSEAFF
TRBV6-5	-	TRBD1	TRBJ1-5	TGTGCCAGCAGTCTCCACAGGGGTGGTCAGCCCCAGCATTTT	CASSLHRGGQPQHF
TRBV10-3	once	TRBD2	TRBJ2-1	TGTGCCATCAGTGAGTCGATGGGAGGGCCAGGGGAGCAGTTCTTC	CAISESMGGPGEQFF